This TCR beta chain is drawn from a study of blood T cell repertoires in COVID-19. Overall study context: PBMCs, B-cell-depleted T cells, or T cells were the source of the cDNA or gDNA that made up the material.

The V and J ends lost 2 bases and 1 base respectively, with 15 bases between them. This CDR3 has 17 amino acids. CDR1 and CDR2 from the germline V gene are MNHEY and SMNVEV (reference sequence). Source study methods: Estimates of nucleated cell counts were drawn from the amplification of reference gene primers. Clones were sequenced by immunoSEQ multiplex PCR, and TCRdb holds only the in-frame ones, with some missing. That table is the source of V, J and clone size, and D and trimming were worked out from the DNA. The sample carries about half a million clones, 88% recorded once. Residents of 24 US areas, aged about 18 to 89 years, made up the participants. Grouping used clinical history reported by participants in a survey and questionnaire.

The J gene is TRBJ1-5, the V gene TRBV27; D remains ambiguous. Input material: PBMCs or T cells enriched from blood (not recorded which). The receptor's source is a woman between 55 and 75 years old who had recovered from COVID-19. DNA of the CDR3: TGTGCCAGCAGTTTAAGTTATGTACTACTCAGCAATCAGCCCCAGCATTTT. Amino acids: CASSLSYVLLSNQPQHF.